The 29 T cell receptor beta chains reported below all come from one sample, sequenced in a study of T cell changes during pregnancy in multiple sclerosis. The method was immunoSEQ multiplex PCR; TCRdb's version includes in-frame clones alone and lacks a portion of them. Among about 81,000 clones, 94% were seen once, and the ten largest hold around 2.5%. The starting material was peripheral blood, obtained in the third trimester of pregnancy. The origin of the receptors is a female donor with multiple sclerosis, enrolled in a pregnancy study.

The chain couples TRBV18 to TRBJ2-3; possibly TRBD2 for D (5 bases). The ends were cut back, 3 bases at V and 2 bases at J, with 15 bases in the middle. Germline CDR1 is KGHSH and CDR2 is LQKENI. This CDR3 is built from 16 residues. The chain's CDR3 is CASSPRKGGHTDTQYF. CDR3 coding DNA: TGTGCCAGCTCACCGCGTAAGGGCGGGCACACAGATACGCAGTATTTT.

The CDR3 loop reads CASSFWSGAGNEQFF. CDR3 bases: TGTGCCAGCAGCTTTTGGAGCGGGGCTGGTAATGAGCAGTTCTTC. This chain joins TRBV7-2 and TRBJ2-1; 7 bases agree with TRBD2. This CDR3 is built from 15 residues. Germline V gene sequence: CDR1 SGHTA, CDR2 FQGNSA. J lost 7 bases, V lost 3 bases, and 9 bases had no gene match.

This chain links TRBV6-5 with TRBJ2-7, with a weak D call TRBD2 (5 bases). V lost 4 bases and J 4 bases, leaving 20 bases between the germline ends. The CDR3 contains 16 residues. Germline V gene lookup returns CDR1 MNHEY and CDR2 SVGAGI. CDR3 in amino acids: CASSSPVAGGRYEQYF. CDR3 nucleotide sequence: TGTGCCAGCAGTTCTCCTGTGGCAGGAGGTCGGTACGAGCAGTACTTC.

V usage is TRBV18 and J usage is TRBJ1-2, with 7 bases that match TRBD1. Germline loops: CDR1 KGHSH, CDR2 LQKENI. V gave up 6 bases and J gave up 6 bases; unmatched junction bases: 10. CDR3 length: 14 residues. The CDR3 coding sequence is TGTGCCAGCTCGTCGGTCCCGGGACAGCATGGCTACACCTTC. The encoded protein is CASSSVPGQHGYTF.

The CDR3 DNA reads as TGTGCCAACCGCGGACAGGGGGATCAGCCCCAGCATTTT. The encoded protein is CANRGQGDQPQHF. The rearrangement joins TRBV10-3 to TRBJ1-5; TRBD1 agrees at 10 bases. The CDR3 loop spans 13 amino acids. The germline CDR1 and CDR2 sequences are ENHRY and SYGVKD. Losses at the gene ends were 10 bases for V and 5 bases for J; bases not matched to a gene: 5.

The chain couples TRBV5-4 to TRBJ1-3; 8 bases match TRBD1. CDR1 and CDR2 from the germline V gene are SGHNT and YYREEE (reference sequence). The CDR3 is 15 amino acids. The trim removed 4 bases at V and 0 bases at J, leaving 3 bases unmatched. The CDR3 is CASSLDRGSGNTIYF. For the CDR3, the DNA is TGTGCCAGCAGCCTCGACAGGGGCTCTGGAAACACCATATATTTT.

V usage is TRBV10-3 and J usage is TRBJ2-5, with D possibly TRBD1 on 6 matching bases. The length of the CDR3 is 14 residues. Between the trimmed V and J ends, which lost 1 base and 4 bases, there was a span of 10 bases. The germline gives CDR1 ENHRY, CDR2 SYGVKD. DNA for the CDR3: TGTGCCATCAGTGAGTTGGCAGGGGCAGAGACCCAGTACTTC. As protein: CAISELAGAETQYF.

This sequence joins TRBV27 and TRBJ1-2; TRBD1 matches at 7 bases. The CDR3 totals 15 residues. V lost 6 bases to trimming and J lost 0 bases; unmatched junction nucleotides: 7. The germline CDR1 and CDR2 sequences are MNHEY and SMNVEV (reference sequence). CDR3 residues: CASRQNRGTNYGYTF. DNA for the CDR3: TGTGCCAGCAGACAAAACAGGGGAACTAACTATGGCTACACCTTC.

For the CDR3, the DNA is TGTGCCAGCAGCCAGGGTGGGGGGGCTAATGAAGCTTTCTTT. Its protein product is CASSQGGGANEAFF. V and J are TRBV5-4 and TRBJ1-1, with D maybe TRBD1 (6 bases). From germline, CDR1 is SGHNT and CDR2 YYREEE (reference sequence). The length of the CDR3 is 14 residues. V was pared by 4 bases and J by 7 bases, with 17 bases between. The whole variable domain, remainder taken from reference TRBV5-4 and TRBJ1-1, is ETGVTQSPTHLIKTRGQQVTLRCSSQSGHNTVSWYQQALGQGPQFIFQYYREEENGRGNFPPRFSGLQFPNYSSELNVNALELDDSALYLCASSQGGGANEAFFGQGTRLTVV.

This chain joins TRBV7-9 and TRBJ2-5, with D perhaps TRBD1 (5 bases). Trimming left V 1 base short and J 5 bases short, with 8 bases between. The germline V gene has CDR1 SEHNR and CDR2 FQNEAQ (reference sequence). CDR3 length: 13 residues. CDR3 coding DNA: TGTGCCAGCAGCTTAGAAGGGGCTGAGACCCAGTACTTC. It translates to CASSLEGAETQYF.

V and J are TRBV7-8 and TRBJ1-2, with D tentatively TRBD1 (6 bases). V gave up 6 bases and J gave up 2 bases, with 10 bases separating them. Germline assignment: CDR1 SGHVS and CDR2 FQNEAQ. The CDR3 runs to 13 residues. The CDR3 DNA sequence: TGTGCCAGCAGTCCAACAGGGAACTATGGCTACACCTTC. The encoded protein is CASSPTGNYGYTF. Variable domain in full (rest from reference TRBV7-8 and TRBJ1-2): GAGVSQSPRYKVAKRGQDVALRCDPISGHVSLFWYQQALGQGPEFLTYFQNEAQLDKSGLPSDRFFAERPEGSVSTLKIQRTQQEDSAVYLCASSPTGNYGYTFGSGTRLTVV.

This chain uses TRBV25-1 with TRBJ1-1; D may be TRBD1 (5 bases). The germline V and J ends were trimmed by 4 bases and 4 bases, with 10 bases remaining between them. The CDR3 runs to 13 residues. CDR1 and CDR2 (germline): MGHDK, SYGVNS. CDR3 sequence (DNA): TGTGCCAGCAGTGTTGGGGGGATCACTGAAGCTTTCTTT. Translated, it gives CASSVGGITEAFF.

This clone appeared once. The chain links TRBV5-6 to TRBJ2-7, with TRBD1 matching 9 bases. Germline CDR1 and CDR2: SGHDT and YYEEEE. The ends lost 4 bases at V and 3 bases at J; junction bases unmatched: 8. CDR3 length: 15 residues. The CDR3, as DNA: TGTGCCAGCAGCACCAACAGGGGGCGCTTCTACGAGCAGTACTTC. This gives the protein CASSTNRGRFYEQYF.

This CDR3 reads CATSRDQGSGETQYF. The CDR3 DNA is TGTGCCACCAGCAGAGATCAGGGCTCCGGCGAGACCCAGTACTTC. The chain joins TRBV15 to TRBJ2-5; TRBD1 is a possible D gene (5 bases). The germline V and J ends were trimmed by 0 bases and 5 bases, with 13 bases remaining between them. Germline lookup yields CDR1 LNHNV and CDR2 YYDKDF (reference sequence). This CDR3 is built from 15 residues.

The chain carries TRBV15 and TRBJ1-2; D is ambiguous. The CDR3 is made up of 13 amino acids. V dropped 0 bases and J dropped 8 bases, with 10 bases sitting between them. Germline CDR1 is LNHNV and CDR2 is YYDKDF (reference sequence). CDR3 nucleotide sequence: TGTGCCACCAGCAGAGATACCCGGGAGGGCTACACCTTC. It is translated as CATSRDTREGYTF.

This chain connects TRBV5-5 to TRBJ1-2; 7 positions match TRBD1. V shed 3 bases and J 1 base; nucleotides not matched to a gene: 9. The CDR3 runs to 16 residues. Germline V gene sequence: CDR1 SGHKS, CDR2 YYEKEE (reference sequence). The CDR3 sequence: CASSYTPTGLNYGYTF. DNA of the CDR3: TGTGCCAGCAGCTACACCCCGACAGGGCTTAACTATGGCTACACCTTC.

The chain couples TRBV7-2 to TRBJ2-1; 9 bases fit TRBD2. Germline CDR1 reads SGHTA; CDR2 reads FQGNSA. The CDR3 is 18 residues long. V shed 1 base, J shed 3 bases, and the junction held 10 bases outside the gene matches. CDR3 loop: CASSLVSLAGFSYNEQFF. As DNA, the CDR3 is TGTGCCAGCAGCTTAGTGAGTCTAGCGGGGTTTAGCTACAATGAGCAGTTCTTC.

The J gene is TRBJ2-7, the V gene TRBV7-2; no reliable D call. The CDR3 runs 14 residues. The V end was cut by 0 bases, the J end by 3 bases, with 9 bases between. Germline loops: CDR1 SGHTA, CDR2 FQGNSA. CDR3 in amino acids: CASSLAESSYEQYF. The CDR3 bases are TGTGCCAGCAGCTTAGCGGAGAGCAGCTACGAGCAGTACTTC.

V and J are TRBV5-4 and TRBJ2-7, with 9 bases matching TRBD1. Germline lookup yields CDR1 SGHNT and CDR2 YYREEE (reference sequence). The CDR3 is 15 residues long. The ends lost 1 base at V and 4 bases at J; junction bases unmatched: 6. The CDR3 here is CASSLPGQGNYEQYF. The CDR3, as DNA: TGTGCCAGCAGCTTGCCGGGACAGGGCAATTACGAGCAGTACTTC.

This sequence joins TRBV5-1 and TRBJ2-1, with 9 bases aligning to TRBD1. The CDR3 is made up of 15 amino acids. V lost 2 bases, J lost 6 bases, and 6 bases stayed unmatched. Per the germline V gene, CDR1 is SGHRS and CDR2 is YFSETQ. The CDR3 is CASSFWDRESNEQFF. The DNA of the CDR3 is TGCGCCAGCAGCTTCTGGGACAGGGAGAGCAATGAGCAGTTCTTC.

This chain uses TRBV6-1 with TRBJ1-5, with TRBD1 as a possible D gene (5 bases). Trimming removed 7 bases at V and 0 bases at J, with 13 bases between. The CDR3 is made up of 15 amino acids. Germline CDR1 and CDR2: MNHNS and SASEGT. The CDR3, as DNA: TGTGCCAGCACGGGGGGGGTTTATAGCAATCAGCCCCAGCATTTT. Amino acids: CASTGGVYSNQPQHF.

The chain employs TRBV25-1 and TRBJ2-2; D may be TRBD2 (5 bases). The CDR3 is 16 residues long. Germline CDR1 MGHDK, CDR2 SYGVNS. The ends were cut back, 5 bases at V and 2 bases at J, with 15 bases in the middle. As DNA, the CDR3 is TGTGCCAGCAGTACCGCCGGGAAAGCAAACACCGGGGAGCTGTTTTTT. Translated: CASSTAGKANTGELFF.

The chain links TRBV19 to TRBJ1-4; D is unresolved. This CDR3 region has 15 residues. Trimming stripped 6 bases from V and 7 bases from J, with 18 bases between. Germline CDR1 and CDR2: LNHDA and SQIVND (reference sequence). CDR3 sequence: CASSPLSGYGEKLFF. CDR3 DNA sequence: TGTGCCAGTAGCCCCCTTTCGGGGTACGGTGAAAAACTGTTTTTT.

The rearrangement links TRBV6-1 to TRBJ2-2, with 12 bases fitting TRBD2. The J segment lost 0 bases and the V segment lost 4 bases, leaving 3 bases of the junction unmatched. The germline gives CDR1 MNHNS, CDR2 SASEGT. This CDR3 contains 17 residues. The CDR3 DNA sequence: TGTGCCAGCAGTGTCTCTAGCGGGGGGGCGAACACCGGGGAGCTGTTTTTT. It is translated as CASSVSSGGANTGELFF.

CDR3 sequence (DNA): TGTGCCAGCAAGCGGGACCCCATCACAGATACGCAGTATTTT. This translates into CASKRDPITDTQYF. V gene TRBV9 combines with J gene TRBJ2-3, with 7 nucleotides matching TRBD2. With V trimmed by 6 bases and J by 2 bases, 6 bases remained unmatched. Per the germline V gene, CDR1 is SGDLS and CDR2 is YYNGEE. This CDR3 is 14 amino acids long.

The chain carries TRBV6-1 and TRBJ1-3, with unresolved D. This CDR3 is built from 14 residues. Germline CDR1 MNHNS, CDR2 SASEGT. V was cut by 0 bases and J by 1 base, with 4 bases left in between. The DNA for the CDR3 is TGTGCCAGCAGTGAAGCTAGATCTGGAAACACCATATATTTT. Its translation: CASSEARSGNTIYF.

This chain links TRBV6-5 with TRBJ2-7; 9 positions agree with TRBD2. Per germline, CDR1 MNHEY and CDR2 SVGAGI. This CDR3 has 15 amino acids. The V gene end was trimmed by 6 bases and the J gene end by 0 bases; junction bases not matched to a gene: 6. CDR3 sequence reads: CASRYLAGTSYEQYF. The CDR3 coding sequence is TGTGCCAGCAGGTATCTAGCGGGGACCTCCTACGAGCAGTACTTC.

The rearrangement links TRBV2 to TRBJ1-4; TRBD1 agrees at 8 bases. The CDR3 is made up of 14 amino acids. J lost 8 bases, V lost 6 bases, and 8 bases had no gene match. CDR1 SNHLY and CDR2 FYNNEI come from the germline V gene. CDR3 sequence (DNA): TGTGCCAGCAGAAGGGACAGGCCAGGGGAAAAACTGTTTTTT. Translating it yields CASRRDRPGEKLFF. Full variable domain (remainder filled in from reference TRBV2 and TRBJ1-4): EPEVTQTPSHQVTQMGQEVILRCVPISNHLYFYWYRQILGQKVEFLVSFYNNEISEKSEIFDDQFSVERPDGSNFTLKIRSTKLEDSAMYFCASRRDRPGEKLFFGSGTQLSVL.

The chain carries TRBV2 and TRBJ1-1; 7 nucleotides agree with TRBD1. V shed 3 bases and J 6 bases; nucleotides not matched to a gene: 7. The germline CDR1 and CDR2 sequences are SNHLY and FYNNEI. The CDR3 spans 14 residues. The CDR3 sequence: CASSEGRGVAEAFF. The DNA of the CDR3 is TGTGCCAGCAGTGAGGGCAGGGGGGTAGCTGAAGCTTTCTTT.